The T cell receptor (beta chain) described here comes from a study of cytomegalovirus exposure and HLA in healthy donors. Germline assignment: CDR1 SQVTM and CDR2 ANQGSEA. The CDR3 sequence is 12 residues long. V was pared by 5 bases and J by 3 bases, with 11 bases between. Researchers ran the PCR with 60 Vbeta and 13 Jbeta primers. Clones were read by immunoSEQ multiplex PCR, and TCRdb kept only the in-frame ones, dropping some. Altogether about 130,000 clones are present, over 70% being singletons, with the ten largest covering approximately 1.7%. This clonotype was obtained from a woman in her thirties or forties in good health and CMV-seronegative. Sequencing was carried out using PBMCs. The chain couples TRBV29-1 to TRBJ2-7; a possible D gene is TRBD2 (6 bases). CDR3 in amino acids: CSVTLGGYEQYF. CDR3 nucleotide sequence: TGCAGCGTTACCCTGGGGGGCTACGAGCAGTACTTC.